This is a list of T cell receptor beta chains from one sample in a study of cytomegalovirus exposure and HLA in healthy donors. The table came from immunoSEQ multiplex PCR; TCRdb's copy has only in-frame clones and leaves some out. The sample lists 150,000 to 250,000 clones; 70% to 80% were seen once. Sequencing was done on a sample of PBMCs. Receptors originate from a woman aged 30 to 39 in good health and CMV-seropositive. CDR3s include the opening cysteine and the closing phenylalanine or tryptophan. Fields, in order: CDR3 length, J gene, V gene, clone size, D gene, CDR3 protein, CDR3 DNA. A D gene is named only where the DNA matches it firmly. The listing skips clone size in some rows; elsewhere it reads once, few, many or a size class.

length: 13; J: TRBJ2-1; V: TRBV6-4; size: NA; D: NA; CDR3: CASSLSPGYEQFF; DNA: TGTGCCAGCAGCTTGTCCCCCGGGTATGAGCAGTTCTTC
length: 14; J: TRBJ1-1; V: TRBV9; size: NA; D: NA; CDR3: CASSRTDWNTEAFF; DNA: TGTGCCAGCAGCCGTACTGATTGGAACACTGAAGCTTTCTTT
length: 17; J: TRBJ2-7; V: TRBV11-2; size: NA; D: TRBD1; CDR3: CASTPSGTGMGSDEQYF; DNA: TGTGCCAGCACCCCCTCCGGGACAGGGATGGGATCAGACGAGCAGTACTTC
length: 15; J: TRBJ1-5; V: TRBV6-5; size: NA; D: TRBD1; CDR3: CASRLGQNSNQPQHF; DNA: TGTGCCAGCAGACTGGGACAGAATAGCAATCAGCCCCAGCATTTT
length: 15; J: TRBJ2-3; V: TRBV5-1; size: NA; D: NA; CDR3: CASSLEGGTSDTQYF; DNA: TGCGCCAGCAGCTTGGAGGGGGGGACATCAGATACGCAGTATTTT
length: 19; J: TRBJ2-2; V: TRBV7-8; size: NA; D: TRBD2; CDR3: CASNPSAGLAGVSTGELFF; DNA: TGTGCCAGCAATCCATCGGCGGGCCTAGCGGGAGTGAGTACCGGGGAGCTGTTTTTT
length: 13; J: TRBJ1-5; V: TRBV6-5; size: NA; D: NA; CDR3: CASSYSRSQPQHF; DNA: TGTGCCAGCAGTTACTCGAGATCCCAGCCCCAGCATTTT
length: 15; J: TRBJ1-1; V: TRBV9; size: NA; D: TRBD1; CDR3: CASSEGTGGTTEAFF; DNA: TGTGCCAGCAGCGAGGGGACAGGAGGGACCACTGAAGCTTTCTTT
length: 15; J: TRBJ1-4; V: TRBV19; size: once; D: NA; CDR3: CASSTISGVSEKLFF; DNA: TGTGCCAGTAGTACCATTTCCGGGGTTAGTGAAAAACTGTTTTTT
length: 13; J: TRBJ1-1; V: TRBV7-9; size: few; D: NA; CDR3: CASSQNRDTEAFF; DNA: TGTGCCAGCAGCCAAAACAGAGACACTGAAGCTTTCTTT
length: 14; J: TRBJ2-7; V: TRBV14; size: NA; D: NA; CDR3: CASSHLDSYYEQYF; DNA: TGTGCCAGCAGCCATCTGGACAGTTACTACGAGCAGTACTTC
length: 12; J: TRBJ1-1; V: TRBV5-1; size: NA; D: NA; CDR3: CASRRGNTEAFF; DNA: TGCGCCAGCAGGCGGGGGAACACTGAAGCTTTCTTT
length: 10; J: TRBJ2-7; V: TRBV20-1; size: NA; D: NA; CDR3: CSASLHEQYF; DNA: TGCAGTGCTAGTCTCCACGAGCAGTACTTC
length: 14; J: TRBJ1-2; V: TRBV25-1; size: few; D: TRBD1; CDR3: CASSVAGTGQGYTF; DNA: TGTGCCAGCAGTGTGGCGGGGACAGGGCAAGGCTACACCTTC
length: 15; J: TRBJ1-2; V: TRBV4-1; size: NA; D: NA; CDR3: CASSQRAGDWYGYTF; DNA: TGCGCCAGCAGCCAGAGGGCCGGGGATTGGTATGGCTACACCTTC
length: 14; J: TRBJ1-2; V: TRBV27; size: NA; D: TRBD1; CDR3: CASSQWTGGYGYTF; DNA: TGTGCCAGCAGTCAGTGGACAGGCGGTTATGGCTACACCTTC
length: 15; J: TRBJ2-1; V: TRBV27; size: NA; D: TRBD2; CDR3: CASSRGTSGRDEQFF; DNA: TGTGCCAGCAGCCGAGGGACTAGCGGGAGGGATGAGCAGTTCTTC
length: 14; J: TRBJ2-7; V: TRBV19; size: NA; D: TRBD2; CDR3: CASSGGLGNYEQYF; DNA: TGTGCCAGTAGTGGCGGACTAGGAAACTACGAGCAGTACTTC
length: 16; J: TRBJ2-1; V: TRBV27; size: NA; D: TRBD1; CDR3: CASRITGDLDYNEQFF; DNA: TGTGCCAGCAGGATCACAGGGGATCTGGATTACAATGAGCAGTTCTTC
length: 14; J: TRBJ1-2; V: TRBV19; size: NA; D: NA; CDR3: CASSPGREGYGYTF; DNA: TGTGCCAGTAGCCCGGGAAGGGAGGGCTATGGCTACACCTTC
length: 14; J: TRBJ1-2; V: TRBV7-9; size: NA; D: TRBD1; CDR3: CASSLQGAGYGYTF; DNA: TGTGCCAGCAGCTTGCAGGGGGCGGGCTATGGCTACACCTTC
length: 15; J: TRBJ1-1; V: TRBV27; size: NA; D: TRBD1; CDR3: CASSPNRGLNTEAFF; DNA: TGTGCCAGCAGTCCAAACAGGGGTTTGAACACTGAAGCTTTCTTT
length: 16; J: TRBJ2-6; V: TRBV7-6; size: NA; D: NA; CDR3: CASSETSISGANVLTF; DNA: TGTGCCAGCAGCGAGACTTCAATCTCTGGGGCCAACGTCCTGACTTTC
length: 14; J: TRBJ2-1; V: TRBV29-1; size: NA; D: TRBD2; CDR3: CSVTSGGAYGEQFF; DNA: TGCAGCGTCACTAGCGGGGGGGCCTATGGTGAGCAGTTCTTC
length: 13; J: TRBJ1-1; V: TRBV9; size: NA; D: NA; CDR3: CASSPPRTAEAFF; DNA: TGTGCCAGCAGCCCCCCCCGGACAGCTGAAGCTTTCTTT
length: 14; J: TRBJ2-1; V: TRBV12-5; size: NA; D: NA; CDR3: CASGFNSARDEQFF; DNA: TGTGCTAGTGGTTTTAATTCTGCCCGGGATGAGCAGTTCTTC
length: 17; J: TRBJ1-2; V: TRBV7-8; size: NA; D: NA; CDR3: CASSLETGLYPSRGYTF; DNA: TGTGCCAGCAGCTTAGAGACAGGATTATACCCGTCTCGTGGCTACACCTTC
length: 16; J: TRBJ2-2; V: TRBV6-1; size: few; D: NA; CDR3: CASSEGGDTNTGELFF; DNA: TGTGCCAGCAGTGAAGGCGGGGATACGAACACCGGGGAGCTGTTTTTT
length: 15; J: TRBJ1-6; V: TRBV19; size: NA; D: NA; CDR3: CASSANREDNSPLHF; DNA: TGTGCCAGTAGTGCTAACAGGGAAGACAATTCACCCCTCCACTTT
length: 15; J: TRBJ2-6; V: TRBV5-1; size: NA; D: TRBD1; CDR3: CASSQGASGANVLTF; DNA: TGCGCCAGCAGCCAGGGGGCTTCTGGGGCCAACGTCCTGACTTTC
length: 14; J: TRBJ2-1; V: TRBV5-1; size: NA; D: TRBD2; CDR3: CASTGTSGGVEQFF; DNA: TGCGCCAGCACCGGGACTAGCGGGGGGGTTGAGCAGTTCTTC
length: 14; J: TRBJ2-1; V: TRBV29-1; size: NA; D: NA; CDR3: CSVVTRSSYNEQFF; DNA: TGCAGCGTTGTAACGCGGAGCTCCTACAATGAGCAGTTCTTC
length: 15; J: TRBJ2-5; V: TRBV5-4; size: NA; D: NA; CDR3: CASRIGVQGWETQYF; DNA: TGTGCCAGCCGAATTGGGGTCCAGGGTTGGGAGACCCAGTACTTC
length: 14; J: TRBJ2-7; V: TRBV11-3; size: few; D: TRBD2; CDR3: CASSATSGLNEQYF; DNA: TGTGCCAGCAGCGCGACTAGCGGCCTCAACGAGCAGTACTTC
length: 14; J: TRBJ2-1; V: TRBV29-1; size: NA; D: TRBD1; CDR3: CSVEGTGGHNEQFF; DNA: TGCAGCGTTGAAGGTACAGGGGGTCACAATGAGCAGTTCTTC
length: 15; J: TRBJ2-7; V: TRBV25-1; size: NA; D: TRBD1; CDR3: CASSELDRVRNEQYF; DNA: TGTGCCAGCAGTGAACTGGACAGGGTGCGGAACGAGCAGTACTTC
length: 14; J: TRBJ2-7; V: TRBV6-5; size: NA; D: NA; CDR3: CASRPDRIPYEQYF; DNA: TGTGCCAGCAGACCCGACAGGATCCCTTACGAGCAGTACTTC
length: 16; J: TRBJ1-5; V: TRBV12-5; size: NA; D: NA; CDR3: CASGSRRDGGNQPQHF; DNA: TGTGCTAGTGGTTCGCGGAGGGATGGTGGCAATCAGCCCCAGCATTTT
length: 16; J: TRBJ2-1; V: TRBV7-8; size: NA; D: TRBD2; CDR3: CASSSGTSGSYNEQFF; DNA: TGTGCCAGCAGCTCCGGGACTAGCGGCTCCTACAATGAGCAGTTCTTC
length: 18; J: TRBJ1-5; V: TRBV7-8; size: NA; D: TRBD1; CDR3: CASSLTGEPPRGNQPQHF; DNA: TGTGCCAGCAGCCTAACAGGGGAACCCCCGCGGGGCAATCAGCCCCAGCATTTT
length: 14; J: TRBJ2-1; V: TRBV6-6; size: NA; D: NA; CDR3: CASSRGSSYNEQFF; DNA: TGTGCCAGCAGTCGAGGGAGCTCCTACAATGAGCAGTTCTTC
length: 16; J: TRBJ1-5; V: TRBV27; size: NA; D: NA; CDR3: CASSAGGPWGNQPQHF; DNA: TGTGCCAGCAGTGCGGGAGGTCCATGGGGCAATCAGCCCCAGCATTTT
length: 15; J: TRBJ1-5; V: TRBV11-3; size: NA; D: TRBD1; CDR3: CASSEGTGSNQPQHF; DNA: TGTGCCAGCAGCGAAGGGACAGGGAGCAATCAGCCCCAGCATTTT
length: 15; J: TRBJ2-7; V: TRBV9; size: NA; D: NA; CDR3: CASSVEPLAPVEQYF; DNA: TGTGCCAGCAGCGTAGAGCCACTAGCCCCGGTCGAGCAGTACTTC
length: 16; J: TRBJ2-3; V: TRBV4-1; size: NA; D: NA; CDR3: CASSQEGGADTDTQYF; DNA: TGCGCCAGCAGCCAAGAAGGAGGGGCGGACACAGATACGCAGTATTTT
length: 15; J: TRBJ2-7; V: TRBV10-1; size: NA; D: TRBD1; CDR3: CASSEGQGAFYEQYF; DNA: TGCGCCAGCAGTGAGGGACAGGGGGCTTTCTACGAGCAGTACTTC
length: 14; J: TRBJ2-1; V: TRBV5-4; size: NA; D: TRBD1; CDR3: CASSLKGADNEQFF; DNA: TGTGCCAGCAGCTTGAAGGGGGCCGACAATGAGCAGTTCTTC
length: 15; J: TRBJ1-1; V: TRBV10-3; size: once; D: NA; CDR3: CAISEGTGKNTEAFF; DNA: TGTGCCATCAGTGAGGGTACAGGGAAGAACACTGAAGCTTTCTTT